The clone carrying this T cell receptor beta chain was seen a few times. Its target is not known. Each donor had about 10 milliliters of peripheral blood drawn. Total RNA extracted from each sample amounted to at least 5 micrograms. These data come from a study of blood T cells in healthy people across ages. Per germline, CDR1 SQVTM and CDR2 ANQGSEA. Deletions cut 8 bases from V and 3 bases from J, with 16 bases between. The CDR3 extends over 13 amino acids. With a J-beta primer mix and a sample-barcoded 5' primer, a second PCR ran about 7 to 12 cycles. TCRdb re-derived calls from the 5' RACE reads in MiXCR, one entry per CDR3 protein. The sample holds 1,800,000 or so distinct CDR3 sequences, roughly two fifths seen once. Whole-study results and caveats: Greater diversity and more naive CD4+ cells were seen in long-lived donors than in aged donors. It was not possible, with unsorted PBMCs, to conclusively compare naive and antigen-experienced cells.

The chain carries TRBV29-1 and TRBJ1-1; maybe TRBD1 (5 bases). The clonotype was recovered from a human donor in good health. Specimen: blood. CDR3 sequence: CSSLGGTDTEAFF. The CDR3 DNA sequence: TGCAGCTCCCTCGGAGGGACCGACACTGAAGCTTTCTTT. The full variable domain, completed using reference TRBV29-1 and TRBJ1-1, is SAVISQKPSRDICQRGTSLTIQCQVDSQVTMMFWYRQQPGQSLTLIATANQGSEATYESGFVIDKFPISRPNLTFSTLTVSNMSPEDSSIYLCSSLGGTDTEAFFGQGTRLTVV.